This T cell receptor beta chain was profiled in a study of T cell repertoires in cytomegalovirus infection. Study-wide context: Public TCR beta signature analysis indicated the presence of both CMV infection and matching HLA type. Overall study results and limits: Dominant in the ex vivo response were TCR beta clonotypes restricted by HLA-C and specific for CMV. Of the TCR beta families, the public ones yielded a cumulative frequency that identified carriers of CMV plus the relevant HLA.

This clonotype has at least ten counts. Its antigen is undetermined. Trimming cost V 2 bases and J 3 bases, with 15 bases left between them. The CDR3 extends over 16 amino acids. Germline CDR1 is MNHEY and CDR2 is SVGAGI. MiXCR, applied by TCRdb to the reads, yields one record per CDR3 protein. The sample has hundreds of thousands of distinct CDR3 sequences, roughly 23% seen once. Sequencing was carried out using CD8+ T cells from PBMCs. This TCR was recovered from a human donor in good health (CMV status not recorded). Some clones in this sample may be carry-over from other donors' samples. The rearrangement uses TRBV6-5 and TRBJ2-3; possibly TRBD2 for D (6 bases). The CDR3 reads CASSYRVADPTDTQYF. Written as DNA, the CDR3 is TGTGCCAGCAGTTACCGGGTAGCGGATCCGACAGATACGCAGTATTTT.